This T cell receptor beta chain comes out of a study of T cell responses to AZD1222 COVID-19 vaccine. Whole-study context: Investigators merged groups given second doses at roughly 4 or roughly 12 weeks. Study findings and constraints: Donors were largely white British and mainly female; clonal diversity was possibly underestimated. The span of vaccine-associated CD4 TCRs extended across spike, with dominance at 160-218 and 743-854.

From germline, CDR1 is SEHNR and CDR2 FQNEAQ (reference sequence). V dropped 6 bases and J dropped 4; count of bases not matched to a gene: 8. The CDR3 runs to 15 residues. TCRdb's table, derived via immunoSEQ multiplex PCR, lists solely in-frame clones and lacks some. The sample shows about 54,000 clones, about 81% of them seen only once. With regard to this clone: The target antigen is unknown.

The specimen was peripheral blood, collected on day 0 of AZD1222 vaccination. The chain has TRBV7-9 and TRBJ1-4; TRBD1 matches at 7 bases. This clonotype was obtained from an adult in good health. CDR3 amino acids: CASSSLQGGNEKLFF. CDR3 nucleotides: TGTGCCAGCAGTTCGCTCCAGGGGGGTAATGAAAAACTGTTTTTT.